These 2 T cell receptor beta chains were all obtained from the same sample, sequenced in a study of blood T cell repertoires in COVID-19 (TCRdb year 2020). The library was made by the immunoSEQ multiplex PCR assay. Imported from immuneACCESS, the table was reduced by TCRdb to in-frame sequences with V and J called. These copies leave out some clones; in studies compared against another copy, an unresolved V gene accounts for under half, and the cause of the remainder is not known. The sample table contains 250,000 to 400,000 clones; only one count was recorded for around 87% of them. The ten largest clones represent 1% of the sample. The sequencing input was peripheral blood. These receptors all come from a man aged 45 to 65 with active or convalescent COVID-19.

This chain uses TRBV5-1 with TRBJ1-2; D may be TRBD1 (5 bases). V lost 6 bases and J 1 base, leaving 25 bases between the germline ends. The germline V gene encodes CDR1 SGHRS and CDR2 YFSETQ. The CDR3 sequence is 18 residues long. The CDR3, as DNA: TGCGCCAGCAAATTATTCCCCTTCGGAGGGGCGGTTAACTATGGCTACACCTTC. Residues: CASKLFPFGGAVNYGYTF.

V usage is TRBV7-2 and J usage is TRBJ1-1; 10 nucleotides align to TRBD1. Germline CDR1 reads SGHTA; CDR2 reads FQGNSA. The CDR3 runs 14 residues. J gave up 3 bases and V 6 bases, and 4 bases lay outside the gene matches. This CDR3 is CASSSTGGDTEAFF. CDR3 sequence (DNA): TGTGCCAGCAGTTCGACAGGGGGCGACACTGAAGCTTTCTTT.